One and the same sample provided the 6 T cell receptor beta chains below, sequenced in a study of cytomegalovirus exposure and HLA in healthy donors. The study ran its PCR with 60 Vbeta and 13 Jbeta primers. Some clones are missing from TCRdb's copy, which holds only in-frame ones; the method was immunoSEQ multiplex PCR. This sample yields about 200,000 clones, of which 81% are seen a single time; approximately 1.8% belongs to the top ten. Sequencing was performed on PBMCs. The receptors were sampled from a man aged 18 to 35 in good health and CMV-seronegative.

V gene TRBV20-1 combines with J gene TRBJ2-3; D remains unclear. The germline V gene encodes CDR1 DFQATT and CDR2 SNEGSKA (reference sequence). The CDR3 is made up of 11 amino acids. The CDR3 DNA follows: TGCAGCCGAGTCCGTGGAGATACGCAGTATTTT. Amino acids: CSRVRGDTQYF.

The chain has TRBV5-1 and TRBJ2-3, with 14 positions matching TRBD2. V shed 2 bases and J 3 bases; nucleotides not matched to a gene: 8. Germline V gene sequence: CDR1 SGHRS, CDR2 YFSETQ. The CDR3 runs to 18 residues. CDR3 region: CASSFSGTSGGPTDTQYF. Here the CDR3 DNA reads TGCGCCAGCAGCTTCTCCGGGACTAGCGGGGGCCCTACAGATACGCAGTATTTT. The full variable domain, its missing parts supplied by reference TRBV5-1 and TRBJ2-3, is KAGVTQTPRYLIKTRGQQVTLSCSPISGHRSVSWYQQTPGQGLQFLFEYFSETQRNKGNFPGRFSGRQFSNSRSEMNVSTLELGDSALYLCASSFSGTSGGPTDTQYFGPGTRLTVL.

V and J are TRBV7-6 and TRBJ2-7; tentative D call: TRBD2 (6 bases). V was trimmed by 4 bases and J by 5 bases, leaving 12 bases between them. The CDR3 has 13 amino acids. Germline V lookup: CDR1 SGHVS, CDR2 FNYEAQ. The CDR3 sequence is CASSSQGEDEQYF. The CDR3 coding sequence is TGTGCCAGCAGCTCCCAAGGGGAGGACGAGCAGTACTTC. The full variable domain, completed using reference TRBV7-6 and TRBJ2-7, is GAGVSQSPRYKVTKRGQDVALRCDPISGHVSLYWYRQALGQGPEFLTYFNYEAQQDKSGLPNDRFSAERPEGSISTLTIQRTEQRDSAMYRCASSSQGEDEQYFGPGTRLTVT.

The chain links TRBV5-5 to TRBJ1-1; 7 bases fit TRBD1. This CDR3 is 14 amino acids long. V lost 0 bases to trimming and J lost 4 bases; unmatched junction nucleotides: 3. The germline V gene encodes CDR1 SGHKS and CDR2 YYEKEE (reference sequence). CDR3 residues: CASSLEGAFTEAFF. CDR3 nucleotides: TGTGCCAGCAGCTTGGAGGGGGCTTTCACTGAAGCTTTCTTT.

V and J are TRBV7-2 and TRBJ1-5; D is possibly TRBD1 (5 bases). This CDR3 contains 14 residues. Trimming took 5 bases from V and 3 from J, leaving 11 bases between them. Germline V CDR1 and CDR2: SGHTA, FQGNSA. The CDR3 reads CASSPGGNNQPQHF. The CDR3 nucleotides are TGTGCCAGCAGCCCCGGGGGAAACAATCAGCCCCAGCATTTT.

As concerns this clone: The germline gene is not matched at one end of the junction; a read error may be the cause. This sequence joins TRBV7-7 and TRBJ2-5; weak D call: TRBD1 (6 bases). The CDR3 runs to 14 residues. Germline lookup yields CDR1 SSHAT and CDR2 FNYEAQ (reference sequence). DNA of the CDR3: TGTGCTAGCAGCTTAGATACAGGGAGCGAGACCCAGTACTTC. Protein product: CASSLDTGSETQYF.